The 26 T cell receptor beta chains below come from one sample, sequenced in a study of graft-versus-host responses after intestinal transplantation. Libraries were prepared by immunoSEQ multiplex PCR; TCRdb keeps only in-frame clonotypes and omits some of them. The sample records under 100,000 clones, around 83% being singletons. For these receptors, no antigen is known. The sequences come from unstimulated CD4+ T cells sorted from spleen or lymph node cells, collected before intestinal transplant. These receptors were taken from a human donor who received an intestinal transplant.

The table lists this clone with a few counts. DNA for the CDR3: TGCGCCAGCAGCCCCTTTGTCGCGGGGGCTGGCTACACCTTC. It yields the protein CASSPFVAGAGYTF. The chain employs TRBV5-1 and TRBJ1-2; possible D gene TRBD1, 6 bases. CDR3 length: 14 residues. The V end was cut by 4 bases, the J end by 7 bases, with 17 bases between. The germline V gene encodes CDR1 SGHRS and CDR2 YFSETQ.

This clone was picked up one time. The rearrangement links TRBV7-8 to TRBJ1-5; 10 nucleotides align to TRBD1. Germline trimming cut 6 bases from V and 9 bases from J; bases unmatched to any gene: 11. Germline V gene data show CDR1 as SGHVS and CDR2 as FQNEAQ. The CDR3 contains 15 residues. The CDR3 nucleotides are TGTGCCAGCAGGTCGGGACAGGGGCCCTCGGGGCCCCAGCATTTT. Amino acid sequence: CASRSGQGPSGPQHF.

A few counts support this clone. The chain uses TRBV7-3 and TRBJ2-2; 8 bases align to TRBD2. Germline values: CDR1 SGHTA, CDR2 FQGTGA. The CDR3 runs to 16 residues. V gave up 1 base and J gave up 6 bases; unmatched junction bases: 7. CDR3 coding DNA: TGTGCCAGCAGCTTAAGAAGCGGGAGTGTGGCCGGGGAGCTGTTTTTT. Its protein is CASSLRSGSVAGELFF.

V usage is TRBV11-2 and J usage is TRBJ2-1; 10 bases align to TRBD2. The CDR3 is made up of 16 amino acids. After removal of 0 bases from V and 9 bases from J, the junction contained 8 bases not matched to a gene. The germline V gene encodes CDR1 SGHAT and CDR2 FQNNGV. The CDR3 nucleotides are TGTGCCAGCAGCTTAGATCCTAGCGGGAGTGAGGGTGAGCAGTTCTTC. Encoded protein: CASSLDPSGSEGEQFF.

This clone was counted a single time. The rearrangement uses TRBV6-6 and TRBJ2-7; a possible D gene is TRBD1 (5 bases). V lost 0 bases and J 2 bases, leaving 8 bases between the germline ends. Looked up from germline, CDR1 is MNHNY and CDR2 is SVGAGI (reference sequence). The CDR3 is 14 residues long. In nucleotides, the CDR3 is TGTGCCAGCAGTTACTCGGGCAGGGCCTACGAGCAGTACTTC. This codes for CASSYSGRAYEQYF.

The J gene is TRBJ2-7, the V gene TRBV12-1; the listed D gene, TRBD1, was not tested against the DNA. TRBV12-1 is designated a pseudogene. This CDR3 has 14 residues. CDR3: CASSLITGGDEQYF. The CDR3 DNA reads as TGTGCCAGCAGCCTAATAACAGGGGGCGACGAGCAGTACTTC.

CDR3 coding DNA: TGTGCCAGCAGTGGGGACAGTACCGGGGAGCTGTTTTTT. Encoded protein: CASSGDSTGELFF. The chain has TRBV2 and TRBJ2-2, with 7 bases fitting TRBD1. The ends lost 4 bases at V and 5 bases at J; junction bases unmatched: 1. This CDR3 region has 13 residues. In germline, CDR1 is SNHLY, CDR2 FYNNEI.

The chain carries TRBV5-5 and TRBJ2-1; TRBD2 is a possible D gene (6 bases). The V end lost 3 bases, the J end lost 3 bases, and 7 bases lay between the germline ends. The germline V gene has CDR1 SGHKS and CDR2 YYEKEE (reference sequence). This CDR3 contains 13 residues. The CDR3 sequence is CASSWDFYNEQFF. The CDR3, as DNA: TGTGCCAGCAGCTGGGACTTCTACAATGAGCAGTTCTTC. Full variable domain (remainder filled in from reference TRBV5-5 and TRBJ2-1): DAGVTQSPTHLIKTRGQQVTLRCSPISGHKSVSWYQQVLGQGPQFIFQYYEKEERGRGNFPDRFSARQFPNYSSELNVNALLLGDSALYLCASSWDFYNEQFFGPGTRLTVL.

This chain connects TRBV7-6 to TRBJ2-5; D is undetermined. Trimming left V 6 bases short and J 0 bases short, with 14 bases between. Germline V CDR1 and CDR2: SGHVS, FNYEAQ. This CDR3 has 15 residues. The CDR3 region is CASRSYPTNQETQYF. CDR3 nucleotide sequence: TGTGCCAGCAGGAGTTACCCAACGAACCAAGAGACCCAGTACTTC.

The gene calls are TRBV27 and TRBJ2-3; a possible D gene is TRBD2 (6 bases). Trimming pared 1 base from V and 0 bases from J, leaving 14 bases between. Germline lookup yields CDR1 MNHEY and CDR2 SMNVEV (reference sequence). The CDR3 has 17 amino acids. The CDR3 coding sequence is TGTGCCAGCAGTTTATTCGGGGGAACTACTAGCACAGATACGCAGTATTTT. It encodes CASSLFGGTTSTDTQYF.

This clone was detected only once. The chain couples TRBV2 to TRBJ1-4, with TRBD1 matching 7 bases. J was trimmed by 4 bases and V by 6 bases; bases with no gene match: 5. Germline V gene lookup returns CDR1 SNHLY and CDR2 FYNNEI. There are 14 residues in the CDR3. As DNA, the CDR3 is TGTGCCAGCAGAGGGGACAGACTTAATGAAAAACTGTTTTTT. It encodes CASRGDRLNEKLFF.

This rearrangement joins TRBV21-1 to TRBJ1-1. TRBV21-1 is a pseudogene. The CDR3 covers 13 residues. CDR3 in amino acids: CARIQGGSFRAFF. The CDR3 nucleotides read TGTGCCAGGATTCAAGGAGGTTCTTTTCGAGCTTTCTTT.

V is TRBV7-6 and J is TRBJ1-1; D not certain. Germline V CDR1 and CDR2: SGHVS, FNYEAQ. V was clipped by 0 bases and J by 1 base, with 3 bases between them. This CDR3 is built from 13 residues. The CDR3 DNA is TGTGCCAGCAGCTTAGCCAGGAACACTGAAGCTTTCTTT. As protein: CASSLARNTEAFF.

The rearrangement links TRBV7-9 to TRBJ2-7, with TRBD1 as a possible D gene (6 bases). The V gene's germline CDR1 is SEHNR and CDR2 FQNEAQ (reference sequence). CDR3 length: 16 residues. Trimming took off 5 bases at V and 2 bases at J, with 19 bases between the two ends. In DNA form, the CDR3 reads TGTGCCAGCAGCCCGGGTTCCAGGGGATACACCTACGAGCAGTACTTC. It is translated as CASSPGSRGYTYEQYF. Using reference TRBV7-9 and TRBJ2-7 for the parts outside the CDR3, the full variable domain is DTGVSQNPRHKITKRGQNVTFRCDPISEHNRLYWYRQTLGQGPEFLTYFQNEAQLEKSRLLSDRFSAERPKGSFSTLEIQRTEQGDSAMYLCASSPGSRGYTYEQYFGPGTRLTVT.

The rearrangement joins TRBV6-1 to TRBJ2-4, with 8 nucleotides matching TRBD1. Trimming took 3 bases from V and 5 from J; bases not matched to a gene: 6. Germline CDR1 is MNHNS and CDR2 is SASEGT. The CDR3 has 15 amino acids. The CDR3 loop reads CASSEDRATQNIQYF. The CDR3 bases are TGTGCCAGCAGTGAGGACAGGGCAACCCAAAACATTCAGTACTTC.

The chain is built from TRBV11-1 and TRBJ2-7; TRBD1 agrees at 8 bases. Germline trimming cut 5 bases from V and 0 bases from J; bases unmatched to any gene: 6. From germline, CDR1 is SGHAT and CDR2 FQDESV (reference sequence). The CDR3 is 15 residues long. The CDR3 DNA reads TGTGCCAGCAGCACAGACAGGGGAGGCTCCTACGAGCAGTACTTC. As protein: CASSTDRGGSYEQYF.

The gene calls are TRBV2 and TRBJ2-1; TRBD1 aligns across 12 bases. The germline V gene encodes CDR1 SNHLY and CDR2 FYNNEI. The CDR3 extends over 15 amino acids. V trimming: 6 bases; J trimming: 4 bases; junction bases outside the gene matches: 4. DNA for the CDR3: TGTGCCAGCAGGGGGACAGGGGGCGCTTACAATGAGCAGTTCTTC. Amino acid sequence: CASRGTGGAYNEQFF.

This sequence joins TRBV10-3 and TRBJ1-5, with 7 nucleotides matching TRBD1. The CDR3 runs to 15 residues. V shed 0 bases and J 5 bases; nucleotides not matched to a gene: 4. From germline, CDR1 is ENHRY and CDR2 SYGVKD. The CDR3 bases are TGTGCCATCAGTGAGTCGTTGGGACAGCATCAGCCCCAGCATTTT. It codes for CAISESLGQHQPQHF.

The chain combines TRBV6-5 with TRBJ1-2; D gene uncertain. The germline V and J ends were trimmed by 8 bases and 8 bases, with 24 bases remaining between them. In germline, CDR1 is MNHEY, CDR2 SVGAGI. The CDR3 is 15 amino acids. This CDR3 reads CASQPASSGHGGYTF. DNA for the CDR3: TGTGCCAGCCAGCCGGCTTCAAGTGGGCATGGGGGCTACACCTTC.

This chain uses TRBV5-1 with TRBJ2-1; TRBD2 might be the D (5 bases). Germline-derived CDR1 and CDR2 are SGHRS and YFSETQ. The CDR3 contains 14 residues. Trimming took 3 bases from V and 10 from J, leaving 17 bases between them. CDR3 sequence (DNA): TGCGCCAGCAGCTCAGGCGCGGTCCCGGGGGAGCAGTTCTTC. Its protein is CASSSGAVPGEQFF. The whole variable domain, remainder taken from reference TRBV5-1 and TRBJ2-1, is KAGVTQTPRYLIKTRGQQVTLSCSPISGHRSVSWYQQTPGQGLQFLFEYFSETQRNKGNFPGRFSGRQFSNSRSEMNVSTLELGDSALYLCASSSGAVPGEQFFGPGTRLTVL.

The chain has TRBV4-1 and TRBJ1-4; D ambiguous. V lost 2 bases to trimming and J lost 3 bases, with 10 bases between them. The germline CDR1 and CDR2 sequences are MGHRA and YSYEKL. The CDR3 is 15 amino acids. CDR3 sequence reads: CASSQPENSNEKLFF. The DNA for the CDR3 is TGCGCCAGCAGCCAACCGGAGAACTCTAATGAAAAACTGTTTTTT.

This chain joins TRBV15 and TRBJ2-7; 11 bases are shared with TRBD2. The CDR3 loop spans 16 amino acids. The V segment lost 4 bases and the J segment 3 bases; nucleotides outside the gene matches: 8. Germline V gene lookup returns CDR1 LNHNV and CDR2 YYDKDF (reference sequence). Here the CDR3 DNA reads TGTGCCACCAGCATTGGGACTAGCGGCGCACTCTACGAGCAGTACTTC. Its protein product is CATSIGTSGALYEQYF.

The count of this clone is one. The gene calls are TRBV6-1 and TRBJ2-1, with 14 nucleotides matching TRBD2. The germline CDR1 and CDR2 sequences are MNHNS and SASEGT. The ends lost 6 bases at V and 8 bases at J; junction bases unmatched: 6. This CDR3 is 15 amino acids long. The CDR3 is CASRGLAGVRYEQFF. CDR3 DNA: TGTGCCAGCAGGGGACTAGCGGGAGTCAGATATGAGCAGTTCTTC.

A word on this clone: One end of the junction does not line up with germline, which may come from a read error. The chain combines TRBV2 with TRBJ2-2; 9 nucleotides match TRBD1. The CDR3 runs 15 residues. Looked up from germline, CDR1 is SNHLY and CDR2 is FYNNEI. This CDR3 reads CASKGGQGPTGELFF. The CDR3 region has the DNA TGTGCTAGCAAAGGGGGACAGGGCCCGACCGGGGAGCTGTTTTTT.

The chain combines TRBV5-1 with TRBJ2-1; 8 bases are a match to TRBD1. The CDR3 totals 13 residues. Germline loops: CDR1 SGHRS, CDR2 YFSETQ. The J segment lost 7 bases and the V segment lost 3 bases, leaving 3 bases of the junction unmatched. CDR3 sequence (DNA): TGCGCCAGCAGCTCACAGGGGGGAAATGAGCAGTTCTTC. Translating it yields CASSSQGGNEQFF.

The chain links TRBV27 to TRBJ1-6, with 7 bases matching TRBD1. J lost 8 bases, V lost 5 bases, and 3 bases had no gene match. The CDR3 loop spans 13 amino acids. From germline, CDR1 is MNHEY and CDR2 SMNVEV (reference sequence). The CDR3 spells CASSRDRDSPLHF. The CDR3 region has the DNA TGTGCCAGCAGTCGCGACAGGGATTCACCCCTCCACTTT.